The present entry profiles one TCR beta chain with its context. Antigen: not known. Germline loops: CDR1 MGHRA, CDR2 YSYEKL. This CDR3 is built from 18 residues. The V segment lost 4 bases and the J segment 0 bases; nucleotides outside the gene matches: 10. The record originates from a study of T cell responses to AZD1222 COVID-19 vaccine. Libraries were prepared by immunoSEQ multiplex PCR; TCRdb keeps only in-frame clonotypes and omits some of them. The sample lists under 150,000 clones, 88% occurring once. General observations from the study: Possibly, clonal diversity was underestimated; donors were largely white British and included more females.

Specimen: peripheral blood, collected on day 0 of AZD1222 vaccination. The receptor comes from an adult in good health. The chain joins TRBV4-1 to TRBJ2-2; 8 bases match TRBD1. The CDR3 here is CASSRRQGSTSNTGELFF. CDR3 nucleotide sequence: TGCGCCAGCAGCCGCAGACAGGGGTCCACCTCGAACACCGGGGAGCTGTTTTTT.